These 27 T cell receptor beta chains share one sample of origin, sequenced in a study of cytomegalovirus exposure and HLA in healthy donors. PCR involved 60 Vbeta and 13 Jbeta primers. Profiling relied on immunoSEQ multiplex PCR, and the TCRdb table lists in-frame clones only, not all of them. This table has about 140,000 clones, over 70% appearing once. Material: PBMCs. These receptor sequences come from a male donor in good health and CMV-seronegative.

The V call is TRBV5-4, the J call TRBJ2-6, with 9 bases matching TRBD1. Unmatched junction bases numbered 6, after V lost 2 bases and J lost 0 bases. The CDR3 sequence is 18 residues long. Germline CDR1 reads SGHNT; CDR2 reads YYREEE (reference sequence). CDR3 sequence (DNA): TGTGCCAGCAGCTTCCCGGGACAGGGACGCTCTGGGGCCAACGTCCTGACTTTC. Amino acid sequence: CASSFPGQGRSGANVLTF.

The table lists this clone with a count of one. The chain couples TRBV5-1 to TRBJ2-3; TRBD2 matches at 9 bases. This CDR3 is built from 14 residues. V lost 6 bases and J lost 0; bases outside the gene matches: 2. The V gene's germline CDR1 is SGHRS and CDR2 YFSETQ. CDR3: CASKTSGSTDTQYF. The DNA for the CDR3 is TGCGCCAGCAAAACTAGCGGGAGCACAGATACGCAGTATTTT.

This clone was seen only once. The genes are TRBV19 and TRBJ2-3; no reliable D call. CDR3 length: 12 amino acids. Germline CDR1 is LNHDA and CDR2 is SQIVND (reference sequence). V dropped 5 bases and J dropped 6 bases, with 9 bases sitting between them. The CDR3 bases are TGTGCCAGTAGTGTCAATCAGGATACGCAGTATTTT. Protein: CASSVNQDTQYF.

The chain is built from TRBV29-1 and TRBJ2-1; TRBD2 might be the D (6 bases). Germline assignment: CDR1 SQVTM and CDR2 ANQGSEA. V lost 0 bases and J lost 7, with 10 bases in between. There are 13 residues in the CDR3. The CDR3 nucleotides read TGCAGCGTTGAAGATGGGGGGTCAAATGAGCAGTTCTTC. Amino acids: CSVEDGGSNEQFF.

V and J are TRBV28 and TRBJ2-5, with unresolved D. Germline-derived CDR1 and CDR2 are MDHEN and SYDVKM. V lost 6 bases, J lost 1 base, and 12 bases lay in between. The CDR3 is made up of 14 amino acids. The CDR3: CASSSYAIQETQYF. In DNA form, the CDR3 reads TGTGCCAGCAGCTCCTACGCGATCCAAGAGACCCAGTACTTC.

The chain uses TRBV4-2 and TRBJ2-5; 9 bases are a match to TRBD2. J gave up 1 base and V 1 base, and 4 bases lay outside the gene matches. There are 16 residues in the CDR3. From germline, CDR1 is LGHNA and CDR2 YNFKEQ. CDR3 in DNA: TGTGCCAGCAGCCAAGGGCTAGCGGGGTTCCAAGAGACCCAGTACTTC. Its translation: CASSQGLAGFQETQYF.

Here the CDR3 DNA reads TGTGCCAGCAGTGATCCCGGGACAGGGTCCTACGAGCAGTACTTC. Translated: CASSDPGTGSYEQYF. This chain uses TRBV2 with TRBJ2-7; 9 bases map to TRBD1. This CDR3 comprises 15 residues. Germline V gene lookup returns CDR1 SNHLY and CDR2 FYNNEI. With 3 bases clipped from V and 1 base from J, the junction kept 4 bases outside the gene matches.

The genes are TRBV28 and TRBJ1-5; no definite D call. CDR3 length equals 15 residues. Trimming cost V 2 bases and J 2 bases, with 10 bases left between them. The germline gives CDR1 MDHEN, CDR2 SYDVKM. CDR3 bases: TGTGCCAGCAGTTTAATTTACCGGGGCAATCAGCCCCAGCATTTT. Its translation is CASSLIYRGNQPQHF.

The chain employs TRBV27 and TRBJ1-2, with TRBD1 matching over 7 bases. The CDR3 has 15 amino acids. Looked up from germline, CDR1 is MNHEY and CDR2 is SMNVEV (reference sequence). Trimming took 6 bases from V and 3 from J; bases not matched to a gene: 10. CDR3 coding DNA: TGTGCCAGCAGACATAGCGGGACAGAAGACTATGGCTACACCTTC. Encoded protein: CASRHSGTEDYGYTF.

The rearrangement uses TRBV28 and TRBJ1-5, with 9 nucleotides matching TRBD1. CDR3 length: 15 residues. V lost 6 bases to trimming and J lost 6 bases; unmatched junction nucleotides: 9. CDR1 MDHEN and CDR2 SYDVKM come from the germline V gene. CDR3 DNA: TGTGCCAGCAGGTCAGGGGACAGGGACTTTCAGCCCCAGCATTTT. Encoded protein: CASRSGDRDFQPQHF.

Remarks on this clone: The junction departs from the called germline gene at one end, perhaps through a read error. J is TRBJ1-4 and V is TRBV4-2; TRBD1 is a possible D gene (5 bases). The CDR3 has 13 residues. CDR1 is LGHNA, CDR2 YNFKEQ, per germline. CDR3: CASSQGGQRKLFF. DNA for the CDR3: TGTGCCAGCAGCCAAGGGGGCCAGAGAAAACTTTTTTTT.

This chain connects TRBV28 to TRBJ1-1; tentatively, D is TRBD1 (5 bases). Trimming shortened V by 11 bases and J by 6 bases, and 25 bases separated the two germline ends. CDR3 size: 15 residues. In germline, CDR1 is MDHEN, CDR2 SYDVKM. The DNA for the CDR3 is TGTGCCGCAGAAAAGCCACCTCACGAAGGGGCTGAAGCTTTCTTT. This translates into CAAEKPPHEGAEAFF.

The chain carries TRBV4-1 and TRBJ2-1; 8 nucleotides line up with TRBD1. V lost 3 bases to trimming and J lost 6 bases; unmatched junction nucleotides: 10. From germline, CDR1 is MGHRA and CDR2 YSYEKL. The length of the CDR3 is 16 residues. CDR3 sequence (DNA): TGCGCCAGCAGCCATCCCCCTTCCGGGACAGGCAATGAGCAGTTCTTC. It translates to CASSHPPSGTGNEQFF.

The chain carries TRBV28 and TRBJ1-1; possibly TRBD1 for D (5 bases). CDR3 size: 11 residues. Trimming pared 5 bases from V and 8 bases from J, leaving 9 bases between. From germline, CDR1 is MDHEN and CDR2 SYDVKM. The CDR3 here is CASSPRTEAFF. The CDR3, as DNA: TGTGCCAGCAGTCCTAGGACAGAAGCTTTCTTT.

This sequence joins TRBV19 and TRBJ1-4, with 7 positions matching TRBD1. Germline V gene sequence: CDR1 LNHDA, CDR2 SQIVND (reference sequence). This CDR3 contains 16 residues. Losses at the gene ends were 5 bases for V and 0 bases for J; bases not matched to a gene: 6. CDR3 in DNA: TGTGCCAGTAGTCGATGGGGGACAGCAACTAATGAAAAACTGTTTTTT. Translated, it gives CASSRWGTATNEKLFF.

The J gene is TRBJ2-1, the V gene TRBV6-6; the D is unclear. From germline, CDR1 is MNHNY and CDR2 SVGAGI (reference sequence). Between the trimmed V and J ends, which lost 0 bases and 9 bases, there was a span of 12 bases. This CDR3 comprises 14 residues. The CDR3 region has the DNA TGTGCCAGCAGTTACTCGGTTCTTACTGGTGAGCAGTTCTTC. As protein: CASSYSVLTGEQFF.

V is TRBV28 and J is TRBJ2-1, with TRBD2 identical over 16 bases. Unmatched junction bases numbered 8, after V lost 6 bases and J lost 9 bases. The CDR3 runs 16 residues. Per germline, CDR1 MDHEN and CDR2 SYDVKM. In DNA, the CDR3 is TGTGCCAGCAGCCCGGGACTAGCGGGGGGGAGTAGTGAGCAGTTCTTC. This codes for CASSPGLAGGSSEQFF.

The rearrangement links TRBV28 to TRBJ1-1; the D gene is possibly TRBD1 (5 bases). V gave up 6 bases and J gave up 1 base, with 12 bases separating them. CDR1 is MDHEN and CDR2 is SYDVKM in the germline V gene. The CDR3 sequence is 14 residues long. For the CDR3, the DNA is TGTGCCAGCAGACTCGGACACAGGAACACTGAAGCTTTCTTT. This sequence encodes CASRLGHRNTEAFF.

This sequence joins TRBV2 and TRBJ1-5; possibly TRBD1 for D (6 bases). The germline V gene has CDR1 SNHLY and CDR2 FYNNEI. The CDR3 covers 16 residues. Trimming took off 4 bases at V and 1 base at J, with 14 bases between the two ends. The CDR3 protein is CASSVMGALSNQPQHF. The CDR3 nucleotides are TGTGCCAGCAGTGTAATGGGGGCCCTAAGCAATCAGCCCCAGCATTTT. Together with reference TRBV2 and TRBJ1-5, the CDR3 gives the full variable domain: EPEVTQTPSHQVTQMGQEVILRCVPISNHLYFYWYRQILGQKVEFLVSFYNNEISEKSEIFDDQFSVERPDGSNFTLKIRSTKLEDSAMYFCASSVMGALSNQPQHFGDGTRLSIL.

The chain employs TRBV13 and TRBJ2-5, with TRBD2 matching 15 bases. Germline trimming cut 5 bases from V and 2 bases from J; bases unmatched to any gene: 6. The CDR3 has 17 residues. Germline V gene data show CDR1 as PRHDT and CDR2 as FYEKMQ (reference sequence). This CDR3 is CASSPGLAGGPQETQYF. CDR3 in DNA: TGTGCCAGCAGCCCCGGACTAGCGGGAGGGCCACAAGAGACCCAGTACTTC.

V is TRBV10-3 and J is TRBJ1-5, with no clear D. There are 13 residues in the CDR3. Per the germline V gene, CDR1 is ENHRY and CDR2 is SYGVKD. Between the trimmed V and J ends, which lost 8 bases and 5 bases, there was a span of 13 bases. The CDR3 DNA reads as TGTGCCATCGCCCAGGAAGAACATCAGCCCCAGCATTTT. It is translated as CAIAQEEHQPQHF.

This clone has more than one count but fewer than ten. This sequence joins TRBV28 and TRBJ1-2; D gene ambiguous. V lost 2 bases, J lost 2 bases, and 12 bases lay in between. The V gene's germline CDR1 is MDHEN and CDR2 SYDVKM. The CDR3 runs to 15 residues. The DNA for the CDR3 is TGTGCCAGCAGTTTAGTGAGGGTGTCGAACTATGGCTACACCTTC. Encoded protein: CASSLVRVSNYGYTF.

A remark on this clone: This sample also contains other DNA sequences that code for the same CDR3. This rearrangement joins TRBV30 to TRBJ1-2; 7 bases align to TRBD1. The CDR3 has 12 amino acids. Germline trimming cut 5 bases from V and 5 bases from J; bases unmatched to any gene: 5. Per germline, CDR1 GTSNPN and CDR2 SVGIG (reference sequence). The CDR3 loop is CAWDRARYGYTF. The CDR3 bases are TGTGCCTGGGACAGGGCGCGGTATGGCTACACCTTC.

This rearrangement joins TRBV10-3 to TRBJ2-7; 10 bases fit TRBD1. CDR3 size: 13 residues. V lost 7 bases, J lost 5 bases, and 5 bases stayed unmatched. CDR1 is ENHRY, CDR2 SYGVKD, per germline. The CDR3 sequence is CAIMGQGTHEQYF. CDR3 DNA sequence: TGTGCCATCATGGGACAGGGGACCCACGAGCAGTACTTC.

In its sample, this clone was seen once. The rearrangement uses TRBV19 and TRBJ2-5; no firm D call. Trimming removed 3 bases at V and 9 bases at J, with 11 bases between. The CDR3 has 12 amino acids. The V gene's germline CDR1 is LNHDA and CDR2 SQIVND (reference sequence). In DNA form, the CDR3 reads TGTGCCAGTAGTATCAGGTCAAGTCCCCAGTACTTC. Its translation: CASSIRSSPQYF.

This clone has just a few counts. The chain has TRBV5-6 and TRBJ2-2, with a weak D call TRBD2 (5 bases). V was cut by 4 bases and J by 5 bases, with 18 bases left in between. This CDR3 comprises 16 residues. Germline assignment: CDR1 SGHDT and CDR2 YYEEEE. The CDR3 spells CASSRDPGGETGELFF. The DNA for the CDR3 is TGTGCCAGCAGCCGGGATCCAGGAGGTGAGACCGGGGAGCTGTTTTTT.

The CDR3 bases are TGTGCCAGCAGCGTCGGGACAGCTGGAAACACCATATATTTT. It encodes CASSVGTAGNTIYF. The chain recombines TRBV11-3 with TRBJ1-3; 7 nucleotides agree with TRBD1. Germline-derived CDR1 and CDR2 are SGHNT and YENEEA. Losses at the gene ends were 5 bases for V and 2 bases for J; bases not matched to a gene: 3. This CDR3 has 14 amino acids.